This TCR beta chain was captured by sequencing in a study of shared clonotypes between healthy human individuals. The assay was immunoSEQ multiplex PCR, and TCRdb's table has in-frame clones only and misses some. Found here are about 580,000 clones, roughly 98% of them singletons; the top ten hold approximately 0.3%. This CDR3 is 16 amino acids long. V lost 2 bases, J lost 10 bases, and 6 bases stayed unmatched. Per the germline V gene, CDR1 is SNHLY and CDR2 is FYNNEI. Cells designated naive CD8 were CD45RO-negative and were positively selected for CCR7, with terminally differentiated effector memory CD45RA+ cells excluded.

This rearrangement joins TRBV2 to TRBJ2-1, with 15 bases that match TRBD2. The TCR comes from a man younger than 40 in good health. The sample taken for sequencing was naive CD8+ T cells sorted from blood. The DNA for the CDR3 is TGTGCCAGCAGTGAATGGGGACTAGCGGGAGGCACGGAGCAGTTCTTC. Encoded protein: CASSEWGLAGGTEQFF.